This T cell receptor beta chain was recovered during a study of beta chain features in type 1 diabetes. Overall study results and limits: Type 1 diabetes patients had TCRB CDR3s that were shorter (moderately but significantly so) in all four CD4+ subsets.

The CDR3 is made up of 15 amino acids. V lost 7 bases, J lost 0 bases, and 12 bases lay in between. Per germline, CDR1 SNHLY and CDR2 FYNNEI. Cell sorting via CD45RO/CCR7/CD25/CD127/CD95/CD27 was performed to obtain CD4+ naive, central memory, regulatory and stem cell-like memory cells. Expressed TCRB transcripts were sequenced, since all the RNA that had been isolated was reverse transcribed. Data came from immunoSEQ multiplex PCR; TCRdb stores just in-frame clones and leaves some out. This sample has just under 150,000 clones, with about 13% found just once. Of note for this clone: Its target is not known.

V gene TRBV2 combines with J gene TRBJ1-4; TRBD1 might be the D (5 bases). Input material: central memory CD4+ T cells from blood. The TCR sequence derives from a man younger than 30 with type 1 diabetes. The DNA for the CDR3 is TGTGCCAGCACCGCCCGGGACGCAACTAATGAAAAACTGTTTTTT. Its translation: CASTARDATNEKLFF.